The 5 T cell receptor beta chains in this list originate from one sample, sequenced in a study of control samples from healthy donors and cancer patients. Data came from immunoSEQ multiplex PCR; TCRdb stores just in-frame clones and leaves some out. The data hold under 150,000 clones, with over 85% observed a single time. The sample was PBMCs. These receptors came from a man aged 50-60 years with head and neck cancer.

The sample holds one count of this clone. This sequence joins TRBV3-1 (or the pseudogene TRBV3-2) and TRBJ1-3; the D is unclear. V lost 4 bases, J lost 5 bases, and 9 bases lay in between. CDR1 LGHDT and CDR2 YNNKEL come from the germline V gene (reference sequence). The CDR3 is made up of 13 amino acids. The CDR3 nucleotides read TGTGCCAGCAGCCTGGGCAGCCGAAACACCATATATTTT. Translation: CASSLGSRNTIYF.

The V call is TRBV27, the J call TRBJ2-3; D may be TRBD2 (6 bases). The CDR3 has 15 residues. Trimming removed 2 bases at V and 8 bases at J, with 17 bases between. In germline, CDR1 is MNHEY, CDR2 SMNVEV (reference sequence). For the CDR3, the DNA is TGTGCCAGCAGTTTAACCGGCGGGATCTCCAGTACGCAGTATTTT. Its translation: CASSLTGGISSTQYF.

The rearrangement uses TRBV10-2 and TRBJ2-1; 12 positions match TRBD2. Germline CDR1 WSHSY, CDR2 SAAADI. Trimming removed 7 bases from V and 7 bases from J; junction bases left unmatched: 17. There are 18 residues in the CDR3. Here the CDR3 reads CASTKWGPTSGSTNEQFF. For the CDR3, the DNA is TGCGCCAGCACCAAGTGGGGCCCGACTAGCGGGAGTACGAATGAGCAGTTCTTC.

The V gene is TRBV19, the J gene TRBJ1-5; 12 bases agree with TRBD1. The V gene's germline CDR1 is LNHDA and CDR2 SQIVND (reference sequence). V lost 4 bases to trimming and J lost 4 bases; unmatched junction nucleotides: 5. This CDR3 is 16 amino acids long. The CDR3 protein is CASSTWDRGLNQPQHF. The CDR3 DNA is TGTGCCAGTAGTACCTGGGACAGGGGGCTAAATCAGCCCCAGCATTTT.

This clone was detected only a few times. The V call is TRBV5-1, the J call TRBJ2-3; no firm D call. CDR3 length: 15 residues. V lost 4 bases, J lost 0 bases, and 12 bases lay in between. Germline lookup yields CDR1 SGHRS and CDR2 YFSETQ. The CDR3 sequence is CASSQTETSTDTQYF. The CDR3 DNA is TGCGCCAGCAGCCAAACAGAAACTAGCACAGATACGCAGTATTTT. The whole variable domain, filled in from reference TRBV5-1 and TRBJ2-3, reads KAGVTQTPRYLIKTRGQQVTLSCSPISGHRSVSWYQQTPGQGLQFLFEYFSETQRNKGNFPGRFSGRQFSNSRSEMNVSTLELGDSALYLCASSQTETSTDTQYFGPGTRLTVL.